One sample yielded the 5 T cell receptor beta chains listed below, sequenced in a study of T cell repertoires in cytomegalovirus infection. One entry per CDR3 protein, called by TCRdb with MiXCR from the reads. This sample has 100,000 to 150,000 distinct CDR3 sequences; 20% to 30% occur once, and the top ten carry roughly 33%. No antigens are known for them. Specimen: PBMCs, sequenced either directly or after in vitro stimulation (not recorded which). These receptors originate from a human donor in good health (CMV status not recorded). Some clones in this sample may be carry-over from other donors' samples.

The CDR3 DNA is TGTGCCAGCAGCGCCCCCCGGGTCAAGGTCAGCGGGAGAAGCCATGAGCAGTTCTTC. Translating it yields CASSAPRVKVSGRSHEQFF. The chain joins TRBV2 to TRBJ2-1; 8 bases are a match to TRBD2. CDR3 length: 19 amino acids. Trimming cost V 6 bases and J 8 bases; bases outside gene matches: 24. The germline V gene encodes CDR1 SNHLY and CDR2 FYNNEI.

The chain carries TRBV7-9 and TRBJ1-2, with unresolved D. V was trimmed by 5 bases and J by 8 bases, leaving 18 bases between them. This CDR3 region has 14 residues. In germline, CDR1 is SEHNR, CDR2 FQNEAQ (reference sequence). CDR3: CASSRAQVKSGYTF. CDR3 DNA: TGTGCCAGCAGCCGGGCCCAAGTCAAGTCGGGCTACACCTTC.

The chain combines TRBV29-1 with TRBJ1-1; D possibly corresponds to TRBD1 (5 bases). Germline V gene sequence: CDR1 SQVTM, CDR2 ANQGSEA. The V end was cut by 4 bases, the J end by 4 bases, with 19 bases between. The CDR3 loop spans 15 amino acids. The CDR3 DNA sequence: TGCAGCGTTGTCCAGGGAGGGGATGCTGGCACTGAAGCTTTCTTT. It yields the protein CSVVQGGDAGTEAFF.

This clonotype has a count of ten or more. V gene TRBV7-6 combines with J gene TRBJ2-2; D is unclear. Trimming shortened V by 2 bases and J by 6 bases, and 7 bases separated the two germline ends. This CDR3 has 13 amino acids. Germline CDR1 and CDR2: SGHVS and FNYEAQ. CDR3 in DNA: TGTGCCAGCAGCTTAAGTAGGCCCGGGGAGCTGTTTTTT. Translating it yields CASSLSRPGELFF.

The chain couples TRBV20-1 to TRBJ1-5; D is undetermined. From germline, CDR1 is DFQATT and CDR2 SNEGSKA (reference sequence). Trimming left V 0 bases short and J 5 bases short, with 5 bases between. The length of the CDR3 is 12 residues. The CDR3 nucleotides read TGCAGTGCTAGAGATGGGGATCAGCCCCAGCATTTT. This sequence encodes CSARDGDQPQHF.